Following are 9 T cell receptor beta chains from one sample sequenced in a study of cytomegalovirus exposure and HLA in healthy donors. Libraries were prepared by immunoSEQ multiplex PCR; TCRdb keeps only in-frame clonotypes and omits some of them. The table shows about 120,000 clones, with around 88% occurring only once. Sequencing used PBMCs. The receptors were gathered from a man aged 18 to 30 in good health and CMV-seronegative.

The chain couples TRBV27 to TRBJ2-1; D is possibly TRBD1 (6 bases). The CDR3 length is 18 residues. V was shortened by 6 bases and J by 8 bases, with 29 bases between the two germline ends. Germline V gives CDR1 MNHEY, CDR2 SMNVEV (reference sequence). The CDR3 sequence is CASSPGALGLGVGDEQFF. As DNA, the CDR3 is TGTGCCAGCAGCCCAGGGGCTTTGGGGTTGGGAGTAGGGGATGAGCAGTTCTTC.

The sample holds a few counts of this clone. This chain links TRBV6-1 with TRBJ2-1; 13 nucleotides match TRBD2. Unmatched junction bases numbered 2, after V lost 4 bases and J lost 5 bases. This CDR3 has 15 amino acids. CDR1 is MNHNS, CDR2 SASEGT, per germline. For the CDR3, the DNA is TGTGCCAGCAGTGTTGGGACTAGCGGGAACAATGAGCAGTTCTTC. Its protein is CASSVGTSGNNEQFF.

V gene TRBV6-5 combines with J gene TRBJ2-7, with 8 bases fitting TRBD1. CDR1 MNHEY and CDR2 SVGAGI come from the germline V gene. After removal of 10 bases from V and 3 bases from J, the junction contained 8 bases not matched to a gene. This CDR3 region has 13 residues. For the CDR3, the DNA is TGTGCCACAGAACTGGACAGGGTCTACGAGCAGTACTTC. Protein product: CATELDRVYEQYF.

V and J are TRBV4-1 and TRBJ2-3; D ambiguous. The CDR3 is 16 amino acids. Trimming took off 4 bases at V and 0 bases at J, with 14 bases between the two ends. The germline CDR1 and CDR2 sequences are MGHRA and YSYEKL. CDR3 sequence reads: CASSRDNLESTDTQYF. As DNA, the CDR3 is TGCGCCAGCAGCCGAGACAACTTAGAAAGCACAGATACGCAGTATTTT.

The count of this clone is one. V usage is TRBV7-6 and J usage is TRBJ1-4; D possibly corresponds to TRBD1 (5 bases). Trimming removed 5 bases from V and 12 bases from J, with 19 bases in between. The CDR3 is 14 amino acids. Germline-derived CDR1 and CDR2 are SGHVS and FNYEAQ. The CDR3: CASSRLGHRSELFF. CDR3 nucleotides: TGTGCCAGCAGCCGATTAGGCCACAGGAGTGAACTGTTTTTT.

This chain connects TRBV29-1 to TRBJ2-1, with TRBD2 as a possible D gene (7 bases). The V end was cut by 5 bases, the J end by 2 bases, with 13 bases between. The CDR3 loop spans 14 amino acids. Germline lookup yields CDR1 SQVTM and CDR2 ANQGSEA. This CDR3 is CSVSREGAYNEQFF. CDR3 DNA sequence: TGCAGCGTTTCGAGGGAGGGGGCCTACAATGAGCAGTTCTTC.

J is TRBJ2-7 and V is TRBV2, with TRBD1 identical over 9 bases. From germline, CDR1 is SNHLY and CDR2 FYNNEI. The CDR3 is 14 residues long. The junction had 6 bases not matched to a gene; V was cut back by 3 bases and J by 6 bases. CDR3 sequence reads: CASSDLGQGPEQYF. In DNA, the CDR3 is TGTGCCAGCAGTGATTTGGGACAGGGTCCCGAGCAGTACTTC.

This chain connects TRBV29-1 to TRBJ2-2; 8 bases fit TRBD1. J was trimmed by 1 base and V by 4 bases; bases with no gene match: 2. Looked up from germline, CDR1 is SQVTM and CDR2 is ANQGSEA. The CDR3 contains 14 residues. CDR3 coding DNA: TGCAGCGTTGGGGGACAGGTGAACACCGGGGAGCTGTTTTTT. This codes for CSVGGQVNTGELFF.

This chain's CDR3 is CASSPLGQGLAYEQYF. CDR3 coding DNA: TGCGCCAGCAGCCCCCTGGGACAGGGATTAGCCTACGAGCAGTACTTC. The chain couples TRBV4-1 to TRBJ2-7; 9 bases match TRBD1. In germline, CDR1 is MGHRA, CDR2 YSYEKL. This CDR3 is 16 amino acids long. Trimming removed 4 bases from V and 2 bases from J; junction bases left unmatched: 9.